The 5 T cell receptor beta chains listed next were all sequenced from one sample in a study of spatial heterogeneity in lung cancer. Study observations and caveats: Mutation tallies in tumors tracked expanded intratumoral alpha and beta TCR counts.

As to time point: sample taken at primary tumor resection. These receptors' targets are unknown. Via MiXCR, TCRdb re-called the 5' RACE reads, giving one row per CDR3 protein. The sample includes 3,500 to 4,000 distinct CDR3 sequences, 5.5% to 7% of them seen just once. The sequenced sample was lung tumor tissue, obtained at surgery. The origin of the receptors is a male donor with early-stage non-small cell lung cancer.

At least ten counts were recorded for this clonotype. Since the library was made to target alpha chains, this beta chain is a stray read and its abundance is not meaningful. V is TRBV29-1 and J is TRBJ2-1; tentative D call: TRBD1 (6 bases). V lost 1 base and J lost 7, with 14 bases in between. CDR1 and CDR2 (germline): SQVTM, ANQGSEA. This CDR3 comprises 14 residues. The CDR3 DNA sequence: TGCAGCGTTGAAGTAATCCAGGGGCGGAATGAGCAGTTCTTC. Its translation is CSVEVIQGRNEQFF.

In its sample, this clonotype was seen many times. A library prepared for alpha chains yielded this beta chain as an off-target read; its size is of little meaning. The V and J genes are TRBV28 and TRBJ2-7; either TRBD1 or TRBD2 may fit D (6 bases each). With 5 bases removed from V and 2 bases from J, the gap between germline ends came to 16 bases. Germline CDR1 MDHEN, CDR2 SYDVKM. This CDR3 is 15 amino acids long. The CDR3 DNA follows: TGTGCCAGCAGTGCCCATATGGGGGGCGCCTACGAGCAGTACGTC. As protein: CASSAHMGGAYEQYV.

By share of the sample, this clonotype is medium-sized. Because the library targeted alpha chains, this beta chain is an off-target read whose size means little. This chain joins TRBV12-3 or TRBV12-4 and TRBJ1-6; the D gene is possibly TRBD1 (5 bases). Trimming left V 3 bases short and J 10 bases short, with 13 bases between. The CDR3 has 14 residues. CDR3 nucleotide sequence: TGTGCCAGCAGTTTTATGAAGGGGTTGTCACCCCTCCACTTT. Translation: CASSFMKGLSPLHF.

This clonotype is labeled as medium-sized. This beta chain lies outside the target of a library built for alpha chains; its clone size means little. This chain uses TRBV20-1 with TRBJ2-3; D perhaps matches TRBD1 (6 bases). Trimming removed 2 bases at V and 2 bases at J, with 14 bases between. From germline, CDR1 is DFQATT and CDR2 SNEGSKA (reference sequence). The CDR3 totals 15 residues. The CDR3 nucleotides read TGCAGTGCTAGATCAGGGGATCGGGACACAGATACGCAGTATTTT. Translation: CSARSGDRDTDTQYF.

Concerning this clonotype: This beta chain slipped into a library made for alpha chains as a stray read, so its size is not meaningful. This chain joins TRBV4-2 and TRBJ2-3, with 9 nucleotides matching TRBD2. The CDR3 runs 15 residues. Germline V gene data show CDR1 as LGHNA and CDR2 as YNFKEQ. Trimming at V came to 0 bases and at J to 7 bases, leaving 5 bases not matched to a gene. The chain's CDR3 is CASSQDGTSPNTQYF. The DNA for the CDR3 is TGTGCCAGCAGCCAAGATGGGACTAGCCCCAATACGCAGTATTTT.